The sample holds one count of the clone carrying this T cell receptor beta chain. Antigen: not known. The data were taken from a study of OX40 agonist ivuxolimab in advanced cancers. In germline, CDR1 is SGHNT, CDR2 YENEEA. This CDR3 contains 11 residues. V lost 5 bases to trimming and J lost 10 bases, with 9 bases between them. Study conclusions and caveats: CD4+ and CD8+ blood T cells expanded clonally by week 6 at 0.1 to 3.0 mg/kg.

The method was immunoSEQ multiplex PCR; TCRdb's version includes in-frame clones alone and lacks a portion of them. Found here are some 85,000 clones, about 91% of them singletons; the top ten hold 2.3%. The chain recombines TRBV11-3 with TRBJ2-1; possible D gene TRBD2, 6 bases. The sequenced sample was CD4+ or CD8+ T cells sorted from blood, obtained in a trial of the OX40 agonist ivuxolimab. This clonotype was obtained from an adult with an advanced solid tumor such as melanoma, head and neck, liver or kidney cancer. The CDR3 nucleotides read TGTGCCAGCAGCCTTGGGAGGGAGCAGTTCTTC. This sequence encodes CASSLGREQFF. Using reference TRBV11-3 and TRBJ2-1 for the parts outside the CDR3, the full variable domain is EAGVVQSPRYKIIEKKQPVAFWCNPISGHNTLYWYLQNLGQGPELLIRYENEEAVDDSQLPKDRFSAERLKGVDSTLKIQPAELGDSAVYLCASSLGREQFFGPGTRLTVL.